This TCR beta chain was recorded in a study of T cell clusters in autoimmune cytopenias. TRB was amplified from roughly 250 ng of peripheral blood genomic DNA per sample. TRB was amplified by touch-down multiplex PCR, primer pools A and B combined. TCRdb reanalyzed the multiplex PCR reads and collapses them to one entry per CDR3 protein, without DNA. Across fewer than 15,000 distinct CDR3 sequences, the top ten clones capture approximately 2.2% of the sample. As concerns this clonotype: Its antigen is still unknown.

Notes on the study in general: TRB repertoire shifts in secondary cytopenia and chronic lymphocytic leukemia mostly reflected lymphoma, not autoimmunity.

Sequenced input: peripheral blood. This sequence originates from a human donor with an autoimmune cytopenia or autoimmune hepatitis (not recorded which).

This chain's CDR3 is CASSPREISNQPQHF. The chain uses TRBV18 and TRBJ1-5. Looked up from germline, CDR1 is KGHSH and CDR2 is LQKENI. The CDR3 is 15 residues long.